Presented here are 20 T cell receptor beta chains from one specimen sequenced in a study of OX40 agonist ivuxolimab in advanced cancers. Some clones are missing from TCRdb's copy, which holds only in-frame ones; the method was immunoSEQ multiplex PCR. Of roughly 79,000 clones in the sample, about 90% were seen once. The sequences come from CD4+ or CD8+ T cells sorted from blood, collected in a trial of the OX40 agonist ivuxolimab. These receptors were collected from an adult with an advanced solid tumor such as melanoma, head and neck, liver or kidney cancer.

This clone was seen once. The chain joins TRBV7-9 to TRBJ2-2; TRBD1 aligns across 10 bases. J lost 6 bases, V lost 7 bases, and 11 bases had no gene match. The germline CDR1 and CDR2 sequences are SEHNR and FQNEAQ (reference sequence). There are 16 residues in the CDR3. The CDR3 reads CASTEPRTGGSGELFF. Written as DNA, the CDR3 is TGTGCCAGCACCGAACCGCGGACAGGGGGTTCCGGGGAGCTGTTTTTT.

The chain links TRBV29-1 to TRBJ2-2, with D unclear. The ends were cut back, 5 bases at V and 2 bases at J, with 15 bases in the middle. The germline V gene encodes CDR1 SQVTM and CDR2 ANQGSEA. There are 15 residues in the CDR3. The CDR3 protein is CSVRTYQGNTGELFF. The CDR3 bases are TGCAGCGTTAGGACGTACCAAGGAAACACCGGGGAGCTGTTTTTT.

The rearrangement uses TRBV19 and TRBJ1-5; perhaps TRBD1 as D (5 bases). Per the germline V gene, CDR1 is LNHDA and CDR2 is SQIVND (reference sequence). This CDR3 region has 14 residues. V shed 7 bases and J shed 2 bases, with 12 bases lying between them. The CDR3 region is CASIGRGGNQPQHF. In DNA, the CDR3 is TGTGCCAGTATAGGTAGGGGTGGCAATCAGCCCCAGCATTTT.

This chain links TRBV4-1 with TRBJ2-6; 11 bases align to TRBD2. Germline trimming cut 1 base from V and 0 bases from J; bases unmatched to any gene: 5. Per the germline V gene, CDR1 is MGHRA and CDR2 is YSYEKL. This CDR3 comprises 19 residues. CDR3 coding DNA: TGCGCCAGCAGCCAAGGGACTAGCGGGCTCTACTCTGGGGCCAACGTCCTGACTTTC. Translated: CASSQGTSGLYSGANVLTF.

DNA for the CDR3: TGTGCCAGCACCTGGGGACTCTCAACTAATGAAAAACTGTTTTTT. Its translation: CASTWGLSTNEKLFF. The chain recombines TRBV7-9 with TRBJ1-4; TRBD1 might be the D (5 bases). Germline CDR1 reads SEHNR; CDR2 reads FQNEAQ (reference sequence). This CDR3 is built from 15 residues. V lost 7 bases to trimming and J lost 0 bases, with 12 bases between them. Filled out from reference TRBV7-9 and TRBJ1-4, the complete variable domain reads DTGVSQNPRHKITKRGQNVTFRCDPISEHNRLYWYRQTLGQGPEFLTYFQNEAQLEKSRLLSDRFSAERPKGSFSTLEIQRTEQGDSAMYLCASTWGLSTNEKLFFGSGTQLSVL.

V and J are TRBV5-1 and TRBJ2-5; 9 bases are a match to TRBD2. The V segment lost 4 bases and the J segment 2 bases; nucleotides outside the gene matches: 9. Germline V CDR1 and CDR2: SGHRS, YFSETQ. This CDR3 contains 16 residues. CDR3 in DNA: TGCGCCAGCAGCGGACGAGTGACTAGCGGTCAAGAGACCCAGTACTTC. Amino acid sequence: CASSGRVTSGQETQYF. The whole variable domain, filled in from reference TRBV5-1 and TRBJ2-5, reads KAGVTQTPRYLIKTRGQQVTLSCSPISGHRSVSWYQQTPGQGLQFLFEYFSETQRNKGNFPGRFSGRQFSNSRSEMNVSTLELGDSALYLCASSGRVTSGQETQYFGPGTRLLVL.

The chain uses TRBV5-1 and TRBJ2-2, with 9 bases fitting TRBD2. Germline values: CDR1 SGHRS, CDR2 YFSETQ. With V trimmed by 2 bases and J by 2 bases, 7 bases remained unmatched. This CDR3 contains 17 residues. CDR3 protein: CASSFPSGKSNTGELFF. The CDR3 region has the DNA TGCGCCAGCAGCTTTCCTAGCGGGAAGTCCAACACCGGGGAGCTGTTTTTT.

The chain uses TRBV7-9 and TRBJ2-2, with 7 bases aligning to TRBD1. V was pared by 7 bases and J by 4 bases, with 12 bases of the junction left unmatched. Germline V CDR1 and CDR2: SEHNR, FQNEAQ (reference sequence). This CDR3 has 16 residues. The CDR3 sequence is CASIIAGQESTGELFF. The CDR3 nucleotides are TGTGCCAGCATCATAGCCGGACAGGAATCCACCGGGGAGCTGTTTTTT.

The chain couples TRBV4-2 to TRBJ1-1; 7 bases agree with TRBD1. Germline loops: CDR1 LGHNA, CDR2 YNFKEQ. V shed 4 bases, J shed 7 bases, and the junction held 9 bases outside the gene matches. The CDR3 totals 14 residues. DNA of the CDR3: TGTGCCAGCAGCCCTCAGGGGGGGATTAATGAAGCTTTCTTT. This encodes CASSPQGGINEAFF.

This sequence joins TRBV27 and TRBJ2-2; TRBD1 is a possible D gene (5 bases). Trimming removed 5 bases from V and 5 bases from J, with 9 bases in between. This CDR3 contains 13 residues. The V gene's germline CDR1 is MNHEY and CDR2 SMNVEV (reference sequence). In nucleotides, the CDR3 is TGTGCCAGCAGTAGCCAGGGAACCGGGGAGCTGTTTTTT. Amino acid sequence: CASSSQGTGELFF.

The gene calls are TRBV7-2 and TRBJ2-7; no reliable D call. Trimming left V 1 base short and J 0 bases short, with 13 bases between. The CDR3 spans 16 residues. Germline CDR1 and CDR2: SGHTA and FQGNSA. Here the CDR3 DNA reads TGTGCCAGCAGCTTAGGGGCCGCCGCCAGCTCCTACGAGCAGTACTTC. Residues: CASSLGAAASSYEQYF.

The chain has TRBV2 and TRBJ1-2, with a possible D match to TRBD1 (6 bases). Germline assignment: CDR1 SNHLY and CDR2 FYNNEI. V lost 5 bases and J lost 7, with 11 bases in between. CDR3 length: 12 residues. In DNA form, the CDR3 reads TGTGCCAGCAGTCGACCGGGGGCTGGCTACACCTTC. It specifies CASSRPGAGYTF.

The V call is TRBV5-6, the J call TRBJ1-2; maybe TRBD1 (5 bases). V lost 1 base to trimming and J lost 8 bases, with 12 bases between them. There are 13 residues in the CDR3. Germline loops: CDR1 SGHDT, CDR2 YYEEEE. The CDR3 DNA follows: TGTGCCAGCAGCTTGCGAGGGGCTGGAGGCTACACCTTC. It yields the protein CASSLRGAGGYTF.

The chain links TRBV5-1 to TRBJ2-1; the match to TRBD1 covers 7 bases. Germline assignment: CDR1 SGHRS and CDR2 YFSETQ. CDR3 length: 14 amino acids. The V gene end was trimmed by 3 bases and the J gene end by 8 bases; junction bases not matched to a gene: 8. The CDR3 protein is CASSSGTVLDEQFF. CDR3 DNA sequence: TGCGCCAGCAGCTCCGGGACAGTGCTTGATGAGCAGTTCTTC.

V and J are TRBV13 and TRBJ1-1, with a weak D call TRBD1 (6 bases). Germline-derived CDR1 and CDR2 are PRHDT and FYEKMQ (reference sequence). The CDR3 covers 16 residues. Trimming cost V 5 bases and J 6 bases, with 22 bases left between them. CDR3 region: CASSTRGQRIDPEAFF. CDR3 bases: TGTGCCAGCAGCACCCGGGGACAACGTATTGACCCTGAAGCTTTCTTT.

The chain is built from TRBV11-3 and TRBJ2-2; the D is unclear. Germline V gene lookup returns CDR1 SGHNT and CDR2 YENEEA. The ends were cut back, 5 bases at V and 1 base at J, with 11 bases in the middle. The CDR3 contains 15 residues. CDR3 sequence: CASSPHGVNTGELFF. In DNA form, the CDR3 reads TGTGCCAGCAGCCCCCACGGCGTGAACACCGGGGAGCTGTTTTTT.

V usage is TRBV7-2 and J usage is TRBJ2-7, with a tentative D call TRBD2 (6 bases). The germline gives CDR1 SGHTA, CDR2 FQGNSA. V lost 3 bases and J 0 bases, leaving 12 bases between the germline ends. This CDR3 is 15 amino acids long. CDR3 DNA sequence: TGTGCCAGCAGCTTCGGACTATCGAGCTCCTACGAGCAGTACTTC. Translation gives CASSFGLSSSYEQYF. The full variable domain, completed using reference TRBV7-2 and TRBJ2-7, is GAGVSQSPSNKVTEKGKDVELRCDPISGHTALYWYRQSLGQGLEFLIYFQGNSAPDKSGLPSDRFSAERTGGSVSTLTIQRTQQEDSAVYLCASSFGLSSSYEQYFGPGTRLTVT.

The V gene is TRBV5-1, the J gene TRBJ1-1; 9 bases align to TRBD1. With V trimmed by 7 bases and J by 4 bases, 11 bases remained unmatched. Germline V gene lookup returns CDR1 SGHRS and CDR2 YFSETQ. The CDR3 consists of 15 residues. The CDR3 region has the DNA TGCGCCAGCGTAAGGGGACAGGGAAGTGTCACTGAAGCTTTCTTT. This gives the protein CASVRGQGSVTEAFF.

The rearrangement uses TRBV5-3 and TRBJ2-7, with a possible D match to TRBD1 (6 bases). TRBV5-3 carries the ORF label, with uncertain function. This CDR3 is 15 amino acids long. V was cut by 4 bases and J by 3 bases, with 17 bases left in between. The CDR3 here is CARSGISTGDYEQYF. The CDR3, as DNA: TGTGCCAGAAGCGGAATTTCGACAGGTGACTACGAGCAGTACTTC.

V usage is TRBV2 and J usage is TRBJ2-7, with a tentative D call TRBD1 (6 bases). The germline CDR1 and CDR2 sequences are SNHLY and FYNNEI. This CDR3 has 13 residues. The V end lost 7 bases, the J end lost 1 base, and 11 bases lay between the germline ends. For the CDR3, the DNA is TGTGCCAGCAAGGGACACCCGTCCTACGAGCAGTACTTC. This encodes CASKGHPSYEQYF.